Following are 24 T cell receptor beta chains from one sample sequenced in a study of naive and memory T cell subsets. Study outcomes and limitations: Especially in CD8 cells, naive repertoires contained a few larger clonotypes, possibly CD45RA-re-expressing memory cells.

No antigen has been assigned to these receptors. The beta constant-region primer was an equimolar mix of two oligonucleotides covering TRBC1 and TRBC2. Ligated cDNA was amplified by four rounds of PCR with nested alpha and beta constant-region primers and SP2. TCRdb itself ran the UMI-ligation and nested PCR reads through MiXCR, one entry per CDR3 protein. This sample has around 140,000 distinct CDR3 sequences, with approximately 24% found just once. Sequencing input: naive CD4+ T cells from blood. Receptors were obtained from a human donor in good health.

This clonotype was found a few times. This sequence joins TRBV4-3 and TRBJ2-5; D unclear. This CDR3 comprises 14 residues. In germline, CDR1 is LGHNA, CDR2 YSLEER. Trimming cost V 0 bases and J 7 bases, with 12 bases left between them. The CDR3 loop reads CASSQDRNTWTQYF. In DNA, the CDR3 is TGCGCCAGCAGCCAAGATCGTAATACGTGGACCCAGTACTTC.

This clonotype was counted only a few times. The chain is built from TRBV6-5 and TRBJ1-1; a possible D gene is TRBD1 (5 bases). This CDR3 has 17 residues. Germline CDR1 is MNHEY and CDR2 is SVGAGI. V shed 0 bases and J shed 1 base, with 15 bases lying between them. CDR3 amino acids: CASSYSGRRGGNTEAFF. CDR3 nucleotide sequence: TGTGCCAGCAGTTACTCGGGTCGTCGGGGGGGGAACACTGAAGCTTTCTTT.

This clonotype was counted many times. This sequence joins TRBV29-1 and TRBJ2-3; D not resolved. The germline V gene encodes CDR1 SQVTM and CDR2 ANQGSEA. V shed 3 bases and J shed 2 bases, with 12 bases lying between them. The CDR3 runs to 14 residues. As DNA, the CDR3 is TGCAGCGTTGAGCGCAAAGGTTTCACAGATACGCAGTATTTT. Translated: CSVERKGFTDTQYF.

In this sample, this clonotype turned up a few times. V usage is TRBV11-2 and J usage is TRBJ2-5, with D tentatively TRBD2 (5 bases). The germline gives CDR1 SGHAT, CDR2 FQNNGV. Trimming stripped 6 bases from V and 5 bases from J, with 16 bases between. The CDR3 length is 14 residues. CDR3 nucleotides: TGTGCCAGCAGTCATGGGCTGGGCGGGGAGACCCAGTACTTC. This translates into CASSHGLGGETQYF.

This clonotype was recorded a few times. The chain links TRBV4-1 to TRBJ2-7; D uncertain. The germline gives CDR1 MGHRA, CDR2 YSYEKL. Between the trimmed V and J ends, which lost 0 bases and 4 bases, there was a span of 10 bases. The CDR3 sequence is 14 residues long. The CDR3 region has the DNA TGCGCCAGCAGCCAAGATGGGCGGATTTACGAGCAGTACTTC. The encoded protein is CASSQDGRIYEQYF.

This clonotype was counted ten times or more. This chain uses TRBV29-1 with TRBJ2-3; 9 nucleotides align to TRBD2. This CDR3 spans 15 amino acids. Germline CDR1 is SQVTM and CDR2 is ANQGSEA. The V gene end was trimmed by 5 bases and the J gene end by 1 base; junction bases not matched to a gene: 7. CDR3 protein: CSVFPTSGRTDTQYF. The CDR3 DNA is TGCAGCGTTTTCCCGACTAGCGGCCGCACAGATACGCAGTATTTT.

This clonotype has more than one count but fewer than ten. The V and J genes are TRBV13 and TRBJ2-3; TRBD2 matches 10 bases. Germline-derived CDR1 and CDR2 are PRHDT and FYEKMQ (reference sequence). This CDR3 is built from 16 residues. V lost 1 base, J lost 3 bases, and 4 bases stayed unmatched. The DNA for the CDR3 is TGTGCCAGCAGCTTAGTTTCTAGCGGGAGAACAGATACGCAGTATTTT. This translates into CASSLVSSGRTDTQYF.

The CDR3 DNA is TGCAGCGTTCTCGGACTTACGAACGCCTACGAGCAGTACTTC. It codes for CSVLGLTNAYEQYF. V and J are TRBV29-1 and TRBJ2-7; D is perhaps TRBD2 (5 bases). Germline CDR1 and CDR2: SQVTM and ANQGSEA. V shed 5 bases and J shed 2 bases, with 16 bases lying between them. CDR3 length: 14 amino acids.

The sample holds a few counts of this clonotype. V gene TRBV6-6 combines with J gene TRBJ2-1; D remains unclear. The germline V gene encodes CDR1 MNHNY and CDR2 SVGAGI (reference sequence). CDR3 size: 11 residues. Trimming took off 5 bases at V and 10 bases at J, with 9 bases between the two ends. The CDR3 loop reads CASSESREQFF. The CDR3 bases are TGTGCCAGCAGTGAGAGCAGGGAGCAGTTCTTC.

This CDR3 reads CASSMTGQASYEQYF. For the CDR3, the DNA is TGTGCCAGCAGCATGACAGGGCAGGCTTCCTACGAGCAGTACTTC. The rearrangement joins TRBV7-8 to TRBJ2-7; TRBD1 matches at 7 bases. Trimming took 5 bases from V and 1 from J; bases not matched to a gene: 8. CDR1 SGHVS and CDR2 FQNEAQ come from the germline V gene. The CDR3 runs 15 residues.

The chain is built from TRBV7-2 and TRBJ2-5, with 9 positions matching TRBD2. CDR1 and CDR2 (germline): SGHTA, FQGNSA. V dropped 5 bases and J dropped 6; count of bases not matched to a gene: 13. There are 16 residues in the CDR3. CDR3 nucleotides: TGTGCCAGCAGCCCCCCAAGGGCGGGAGGGCCGAAGACCCAGTACTTC. Translation gives CASSPPRAGGPKTQYF.

This clonotype showed up many times. V usage is TRBV11-2 and J usage is TRBJ2-1; 8 positions match TRBD1. CDR1 and CDR2 from the germline V gene are SGHAT and FQNNGV. The CDR3 spans 15 residues. V trimming: 5 bases; J trimming: 2 bases; junction bases outside the gene matches: 5. The CDR3 loop is CASSPGTGTYNEQFF. The CDR3 DNA follows: TGTGCCAGCAGCCCCGGGACAGGTACCTACAATGAGCAGTTCTTC.

This clonotype showed up many times. V is TRBV6-6 and J is TRBJ1-3; D ambiguous. Trimming shortened V by 2 bases and J by 3 bases, and 11 bases separated the two germline ends. The CDR3 contains 15 residues. Germline values: CDR1 MNHNY, CDR2 SVGAGI (reference sequence). Here the CDR3 DNA reads TGTGCCAGCAGTTACACGGGTGGATTTGGAAACACCATATATTTT. This gives the protein CASSYTGGFGNTIYF.

This clonotype came up a few times. V gene TRBV21-1 combines with J gene TRBJ2-1; the table calls TRBD2, which could not be checked here. TRBV21-1 is a documented pseudogene. This CDR3 contains 18 residues. The CDR3 is CASSPPTSGSETNNEQFF. CDR3 sequence (DNA): TGTGCCAGCAGCCCCCCGACTAGCGGAAGCGAGACCAACAATGAGCAGTTCTTC.

The rearrangement uses TRBV3-1 and TRBJ2-5; D unresolved. This CDR3 comprises 16 residues. V was clipped by 1 base and J by 4 bases, with 16 bases between them. Germline V lookup: CDR1 LGHDT, CDR2 YNNKEL (reference sequence). The CDR3, as DNA: TGTGCCAGCAGCCAAGGTATAGAGACGCAACGAGAGACCCAGTACTTC. Its protein product is CASSQGIETQRETQYF.

The rearrangement joins TRBV4-1 to TRBJ2-7; D may be TRBD2 (6 bases). The CDR3 has 17 amino acids. V was shortened by 1 base and J by 0 bases, with 16 bases between the two germline ends. CDR1 MGHRA and CDR2 YSYEKL come from the germline V gene. CDR3: CASSQASGLQSSYEQYF. DNA of the CDR3: TGCGCCAGCAGCCAAGCCTCGGGACTCCAGAGCTCCTACGAGCAGTACTTC.

This clonotype was counted ten times or more. The V gene is TRBV5-4, the J gene TRBJ2-3, with no clear D. Germline CDR1 SGHNT, CDR2 YYREEE (reference sequence). The CDR3 is made up of 13 amino acids. V lost 0 bases to trimming and J lost 2 bases, with 4 bases between them. The CDR3, as DNA: TGTGCCAGCAGCTTGGGTCTCACAGATACGCAGTATTTT. Encoded protein: CASSLGLTDTQYF.

The chain is built from TRBV20-1 and TRBJ2-1; 9 positions match TRBD2. CDR1 and CDR2 (germline): DFQATT, SNEGSKA (reference sequence). Unmatched junction bases numbered 10, after V lost 3 bases and J lost 10 bases. There are 14 residues in the CDR3. In DNA form, the CDR3 reads TGCAGTGCTAGGCGGGGCGGGAGGGCCCGGGAGCAGTTCTTC. Amino acids: CSARRGGRAREQFF.

A few counts support this clonotype. J is TRBJ2-1 and V is TRBV10-3; TRBD2 aligns across 9 bases. Germline V gene sequence: CDR1 ENHRY, CDR2 SYGVKD. The CDR3 is 15 amino acids. The V and J ends lost 2 bases and 5 bases, in that order; junction bases with no gene match: 4. CDR3 amino acids: CAISEPAGGDNEQFF. In nucleotides, the CDR3 is TGTGCCATCAGTGAGCCGGCGGGAGGGGACAATGAGCAGTTCTTC.

The chain combines TRBV6-5 with TRBJ2-7; 8 bases are a match to TRBD2. There are 14 residues in the CDR3. Germline V lookup: CDR1 MNHEY, CDR2 SVGAGI. The V gene end was trimmed by 5 bases and the J gene end by 6 bases; junction bases not matched to a gene: 9. The CDR3 DNA follows: TGTGCCAGCAGTACCGGGACTAGGTTTAGCGAGCAGTACTTC. It yields the protein CASSTGTRFSEQYF.

V and J are TRBV20-1 and TRBJ2-5; either TRBD1 or TRBD2 may supply D (5 bases each). The V gene's germline CDR1 is DFQATT and CDR2 SNEGSKA (reference sequence). This CDR3 spans 14 amino acids. The V end lost 2 bases, the J end lost 7 bases, and 17 bases lay between the germline ends. The CDR3: CSARQRTSWGTQYF. CDR3 DNA sequence: TGCAGTGCTAGACAGCGGACATCTTGGGGGACCCAGTACTTC.

In nucleotides, the CDR3 is TGTGCCAGCAGTTCCTCACTCGGACAGGGAAGAAGTGGCTACACCTTC. Protein product: CASSSSLGQGRSGYTF. The V call is TRBV28, the J call TRBJ1-2, with TRBD1 identical over 8 bases. Germline V lookup: CDR1 MDHEN, CDR2 SYDVKM. V gave up 4 bases and J gave up 7 bases; unmatched junction bases: 14. This CDR3 is built from 16 residues.

The genes are TRBV20-1 and TRBJ2-7; unclear D gene. Germline V gene sequence: CDR1 DFQATT, CDR2 SNEGSKA (reference sequence). The CDR3 spans 11 residues. Deletions cut 3 bases from V and 2 bases from J, with 5 bases between. The CDR3 here is CSASPAYEQYF. The CDR3 DNA follows: TGCAGTGCTAGTCCAGCCTACGAGCAGTACTTC.

This clonotype has more than one count but fewer than ten. The J gene is TRBJ1-3, the V gene TRBV6-1; TRBD1 matches at 7 bases. There are 15 residues in the CDR3. Germline assignment: CDR1 MNHNS and CDR2 SASEGT. The J segment lost 4 bases and the V segment lost 5 bases, leaving 8 bases of the junction unmatched. As DNA, the CDR3 is TGTGCCAGCAGTCCAACCGGGACAGCCGGAAACACCATATATTTT. It yields the protein CASSPTGTAGNTIYF.